Shown below are 7 T cell receptor beta chains from a single sample sequenced in a study of identical twins. TCRdb called the 5' RACE reads again in MiXCR, with one record for every CDR3 protein. The data show approximately 210,000 distinct CDR3 sequences, less than 9.5% seen once. Specimen: memory (CD45RO+) T cells sorted from blood. The receptors stem from a woman between 18 and 29 years old in good health.

The chain links TRBV4-3 to TRBJ2-7; tentative D call: TRBD2 (6 bases). Between the trimmed V and J ends, which lost 1 base and 4 bases, there was a span of 14 bases. Germline assignment: CDR1 LGHNA and CDR2 YSLEER. The CDR3 runs 15 residues. For the CDR3, the DNA is TGCGCCAGCAGCCAAGTAAGGAGCGGGCAGTACGAGCAGTACTTC. This sequence encodes CASSQVRSGQYEQYF.

This rearrangement joins TRBV7-9 to TRBJ2-3, with 12 bases that match TRBD2. V lost 4 bases to trimming and J lost 2 bases; unmatched junction nucleotides: 7. CDR3 length: 17 residues. Per germline, CDR1 SEHNR and CDR2 FQNEAQ (reference sequence). The CDR3 spells CASSSRLAGAYTDTQYF. The CDR3 nucleotides read TGTGCCAGCAGCTCAAGACTAGCGGGGGCCTACACAGATACGCAGTATTTT. Full variable domain (missing parts from reference TRBV7-9 and TRBJ2-3): DTGVSQNPRHKITKRGQNVTFRCDPISEHNRLYWYRQTLGQGPEFLTYFQNEAQLEKSRLLSDRFSAERPKGSFSTLEIQRTEQGDSAMYLCASSSRLAGAYTDTQYFGPGTRLTVL.

This clonotype was detected a few times. The CDR3 region is CSASAGGDEQFF. CDR3 sequence (DNA): TGCAGTGCTTCAGCCGGGGGGGATGAGCAGTTCTTC. J is TRBJ2-1 and V is TRBV20-1, with 8 bases fitting TRBD2. This CDR3 region has 12 residues. Germline V gene data show CDR1 as DFQATT and CDR2 as SNEGSKA (reference sequence). The trim removed 5 bases at V and 8 bases at J, leaving 5 bases unmatched.

This clonotype was seen ten or more times. V usage is TRBV7-9 and J usage is TRBJ1-1; D perhaps matches TRBD1 (6 bases). The germline gives CDR1 SEHNR, CDR2 FQNEAQ (reference sequence). V was shortened by 1 base and J by 1 base, with 13 bases between the two germline ends. This CDR3 comprises 16 residues. DNA of the CDR3: TGTGCCAGCAGCTTAGGACCGGGACACCCGAACACTGAAGCTTTCTTT. Translated: CASSLGPGHPNTEAFF.

This clonotype has a handful of counts. The chain combines TRBV20-1 with TRBJ2-7; D ambiguous. Germline V gene lookup returns CDR1 DFQATT and CDR2 SNEGSKA (reference sequence). Trimming removed 1 base at V and 4 bases at J, with 17 bases between. The CDR3 is 15 amino acids. The CDR3 here is CSARVAAKNLYEQYF. The CDR3, as DNA: TGCAGTGCTAGAGTCGCCGCCAAGAATCTATACGAGCAGTACTTC.

The rearrangement links TRBV19 to TRBJ2-3; D possibly corresponds to TRBD2 (5 bases). Germline loops: CDR1 LNHDA, CDR2 SQIVND (reference sequence). V was trimmed by 5 bases and J by 3 bases, leaving 15 bases between them. The CDR3 is 15 amino acids. The CDR3 DNA reads TGTGCCAGTAGTCGGTTCGGTCCGGGAACAGATACGCAGTATTTT. Translating gives CASSRFGPGTDTQYF.

The J gene is TRBJ2-5, the V gene TRBV21-1; the listed D gene, TRBD1, was not tested against the DNA. TRBV21-1 is labeled a pseudogene. The CDR3 length is 15 residues. CDR3: CASSRDRGRKETQYF. The CDR3 DNA is TGTGCCAGCAGCAGGGACAGGGGGAGAAAAGAGACCCAGTACTTC.